The 11 T cell receptor beta chains below were found in one sample sequenced in a study of T cells in Graves' hyperthyroidism and ophthalmopathy. TCR beta CDR3 sequences were amplified from RNA transcripts. HTBI primers drove first-round RT-PCR of the TCR CDR3. From the multiplex PCR reads, TCRdb called clonotypes with MiXCR, one entry per CDR3 protein. In the table there are fewer than 650,000 distinct CDR3 sequences, 40% to 50% of which are singletons. The sequenced material came from peripheral blood or thyroid tissue (not recorded which). The receptor set was obtained from an adult woman with Graves' disease, either hyperthyroidism or ophthalmopathy (not recorded which).

This clonotype was seen a handful of times. This chain uses TRBV2 with TRBJ1-6; 7 bases line up with TRBD1. The junction had 7 bases not matched to a gene; V was cut back by 1 base and J by 19 bases. Germline V gives CDR1 SNHLY, CDR2 FYNNEI. The CDR3 has 12 residues. CDR3 residues: CASSEGRDRVHF. The CDR3 DNA reads TGTGCCAGCAGTGAAGGCCGAGACAGGGTTCACTTT.

This clonotype appeared a single time. The gene calls are TRBV2 and TRBJ2-5, with 9 bases fitting TRBD2. The trim removed 8 bases at V and 0 bases at J, leaving 10 bases unmatched. Germline V gene lookup returns CDR1 SNHLY and CDR2 FYNNEI. The CDR3 covers 16 residues. The CDR3 sequence is CASCPGGRGDQETQYF. In DNA form, the CDR3 reads TGTGCCAGCTGCCCCGGCGGGAGGGGCGACCAAGAGACCCAGTACTTC.

This sequence joins TRBV20-1 and TRBJ1-2; D is uncertain. V was pared by 3 bases and J by 4 bases, with 21 bases between. The CDR3 loop spans 16 amino acids. Germline loops: CDR1 DFQATT, CDR2 SNEGSKA (reference sequence). CDR3 DNA: TGCAGTGCTAGTGACCACCGGAGGGCGCGGGCCTATGGCTACACCTTC. Protein sequence: CSASDHRRARAYGYTF.

Many counts were recorded for this clonotype. The chain is built from TRBV7-2 and TRBJ1-1, with D possibly matching TRBD1 (5 bases). V gave up 5 bases and J gave up 2 bases, with 18 bases separating them. The germline V gene encodes CDR1 SGHTA and CDR2 FQGNSA. The CDR3 sequence is 16 residues long. The DNA for the CDR3 is TGTGCCAGCAGCGATATGGGACGGGGCGTAAACACTGAAGCTTTCTTT. Protein sequence: CASSDMGRGVNTEAFF.

This clonotype was seen many times. The rearrangement joins TRBV13 to TRBJ1-1; 8 bases align to TRBD1. Unmatched junction bases numbered 3, after V lost 4 bases and J lost 8 bases. The CDR3 runs to 12 residues. Germline assignment: CDR1 PRHDT and CDR2 FYEKMQ (reference sequence). The CDR3 reads CASSSGQGEAFF. CDR3 nucleotides: TGTGCCAGCAGCTCCGGACAGGGAGAAGCTTTCTTT.

The chain couples TRBV6-2 or TRBV6-3 to TRBJ1-5; D ambiguous. Germline V lookup: CDR1 MNHEY, CDR2 SVGEGT. Deletions cut 4 bases from V and 6 bases from J, with 13 bases between. CDR3 length: 14 residues. The CDR3 DNA follows: TGTGCCAGCAGTTCCGGGCGGAACAGTCAGCCCCAGCATTTT. It encodes CASSSGRNSQPQHF.

The chain employs TRBV4-2 and TRBJ1-3; D not certain. This CDR3 has 18 amino acids. The V gene lost 4 bases and the J gene lost 0 bases, with 19 bases spanning the gap. Germline V gene lookup returns CDR1 LGHNA and CDR2 YNFKEQ. The CDR3 DNA follows: TGTGCCAGCAGCCGAGGAGCCCGGGCGGCGAGCTCTGGAAACACCATATATTTT. This gives the protein CASSRGARAASSGNTIYF.

The chain carries TRBV29-1 and TRBJ2-2; D gene ambiguous. Germline lookup yields CDR1 SQVTM and CDR2 ANQGSEA. V was cut by 0 bases and J by 5 bases, with 10 bases left in between. There are 14 residues in the CDR3. The CDR3 loop reads CSVEDHTGTGELFF. CDR3 DNA sequence: TGCAGCGTTGAAGATCACACCGGGACCGGGGAGCTGTTTTTT.

The V call is TRBV20-1, the J call TRBJ1-5; D not resolved. Trimming removed 5 bases from V and 5 bases from J, with 10 bases in between. CDR1 is DFQATT, CDR2 SNEGSKA, per germline (reference sequence). This CDR3 comprises 12 residues. CDR3 DNA: TGCAGTGCTTGGATACACTATCAGCCCCAGCATTTT. Encoded protein: CSAWIHYQPQHF.

This clonotype was counted at least ten times. The rearrangement links TRBV24-1 to TRBJ1-3; D call uncertain. CDR3 length: 16 amino acids. The ends were cut back, 0 bases at V and 4 bases at J, with 12 bases in the middle. Per germline, CDR1 KGHDR and CDR2 SFDVKD. The DNA for the CDR3 is TGTGCCACCAGTGATTTGGCGTCTAGGACGGGAAACACCATATATTTT. Its protein product is CATSDLASRTGNTIYF.

V gene TRBV24-1 combines with J gene TRBJ1-4, with D tentatively TRBD1 (5 bases). Germline V gene sequence: CDR1 KGHDR, CDR2 SFDVKD. Trimming shortened V by 4 bases and J by 7 bases, and 12 bases separated the two germline ends. This CDR3 has 14 residues. The CDR3 coding sequence is TGTGCCACCAGTGAGGGGCAGGGCGGTGAAAAACTGTTTTTT. It translates to CATSEGQGGEKLFF.